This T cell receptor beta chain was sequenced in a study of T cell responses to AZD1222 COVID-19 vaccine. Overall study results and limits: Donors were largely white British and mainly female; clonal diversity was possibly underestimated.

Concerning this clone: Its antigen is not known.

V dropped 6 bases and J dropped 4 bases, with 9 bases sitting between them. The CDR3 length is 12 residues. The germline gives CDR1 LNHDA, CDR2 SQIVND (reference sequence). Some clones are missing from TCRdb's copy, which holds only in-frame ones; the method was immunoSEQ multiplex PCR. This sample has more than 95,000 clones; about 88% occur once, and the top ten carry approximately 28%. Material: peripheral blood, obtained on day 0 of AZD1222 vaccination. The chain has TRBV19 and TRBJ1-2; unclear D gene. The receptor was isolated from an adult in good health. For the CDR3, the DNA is TGTGCCAGTAGAGGGTCTGGCTATGGCTACACCTTC. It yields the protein CASRGSGYGYTF.